Detailed here is one T cell receptor beta chain. Its antigen is unknown. With random hexamers, reverse transcription was performed on about 0.5 to 1 ug of RNA. An immunoSEQ multiplex PCR generated amplified TCR beta CDR3 products spanning 54 Vbeta and 13 Jbeta. TCRdb reanalysed the immunoSEQ multiplex PCR reads using MiXCR and keeps one entry per CDR3 protein. The sample holds some 450,000 distinct CDR3 sequences, 75% to 90% seen once. The data belong to a study of CD8 T cells in Susac syndrome. Study outcomes and limitations: The relatively small number of individuals in the TCR sequencing and HLA analysis was acknowledged by the study.

This CDR3 is built from 16 residues. With 1 base clipped from V and 7 bases from J, the junction kept 9 bases outside the gene matches. CDR1 and CDR2 from the germline V gene are WNHNN and SYGVQD (reference sequence). In blood CD8+ and CD4+ T cells, TCR beta underwent sequencing. CD8+ and CD4+ T cells were negatively isolated; TEMRA cells were FACS-enriched. This receptor was taken from a human donor with multiple sclerosis. Material for sequencing was CD8+ T cells from PBMCs. The rearrangement joins TRBV10-1 to TRBJ2-1; 8 bases map to TRBD1. The CDR3 bases are TGCGCCAGCAGTGAGTATAGGACAGGGAGGCTGAATGAGCAGTTCTTC. It specifies CASSEYRTGRLNEQFF.